A selection of T cell receptor beta chains follows, all from one sample in a study of T cell changes during pregnancy in multiple sclerosis. The protocol was immunoSEQ multiplex PCR, while the TCRdb copy is restricted to in-frame clones and leaves out a portion. The data contain 70,000 to 95,000 clones, approximately 92% of them singletons. Sequencing used peripheral blood, obtained in the first trimester of pregnancy. These receptors all stem from a female donor with multiple sclerosis, enrolled in a pregnancy study. Each CDR3 is given with its conserved first and last residue. A D gene is named only where the DNA matches it firmly. Clone size, where shown, is once, few, many, or a class for clones that have expanded.

TRBV19,TRBJ2-7,NA,NA,CASSMGLEQYF,TGTGCCAGTAGTATGGGACTTGAGCAGTACTTC
TRBV7-6,TRBJ2-5,NA,TRBD2,CASALAGEPGTQYF,TGTGCCAGCGCCCTAGCGGGGGAACCCGGGACCCAGTACTTC
TRBV10-3,TRBJ2-3,NA,NA,CAISDDRDTQYF,TGTGCCATCAGTGACGACAGAGATACGCAGTATTTT
TRBV15,TRBJ2-7,NA,NA,CATSSSYEQYF,TGTGCCACCAGTAGCAGCTACGAGCAGTACTTC
TRBV7-2,TRBJ2-1,NA,TRBD2,CASSKLLAGVYNEQFF,TGTGCCAGCAGCAAACTACTAGCGGGAGTATACAATGAGCAGTTCTTC
TRBV11-2,TRBJ1-4,NA,NA,CASSLGLSATNEKLFF,TGTGCCAGCAGCTTAGGGCTCTCTGCAACTAATGAAAAACTGTTTTTT
TRBV4-1,TRBJ2-5,NA,TRBD1,CASSHDGDRFQETQYF,TGCGCCAGCAGCCACGATGGGGACAGATTCCAAGAGACCCAGTACTTC
TRBV7-9,TRBJ2-3,NA,TRBD1,CASSFTGGSDTQYF,TGTGCCAGCAGCTTTACAGGGGGGTCAGATACGCAGTATTTT
TRBV27,TRBJ2-1,NA,NA,CASSPGGRGNEQFF,TGTGCCAGCAGCCCGGGGGGCCGGGGCAATGAGCAGTTCTTC
TRBV6-6,TRBJ1-1,once,TRBD1,CASSLQGLSTEAFF,TGTGCCAGCAGCCTACAGGGGTTGAGCACTGAAGCTTTCTTT
TRBV30,TRBJ1-3,NA,NA,CAWSVWKGPSLSSGNTIYF,TGTGCCTGGAGTGTATGGAAGGGGCCCAGCCTGAGCTCTGGAAACACCATATATTTT
TRBV18,TRBJ2-7,NA,NA,CASSPFPGTLYEQYF,TGTGCCAGCTCACCCTTTCCCGGGACACTTTACGAGCAGTACTTC
TRBV20-1,TRBJ1-1,few,NA,CSANRVGAFF,TGCAGTGCTAACAGGGTAGGAGCTTTCTTT
TRBV6-5,TRBJ2-5,NA,NA,CASSRGAVMGETQYF,TGTGCCAGCAGCAGGGGGGCGGTTATGGGAGAGACCCAGTACTTC
TRBV15,TRBJ1-1,NA,NA,CATSRDGRSIF,TGTGCCACCAGCAGAGATGGCAGGTCTATCTTT
TRBV10-2,TRBJ2-3,once,NA,CASEAGTDTQYF,TGCGCCAGCGAGGCGGGGACAGATACGCAGTATTTT
TRBV9,TRBJ2-3,NA,TRBD1,CASSGWGQGARDTQYF,TGTGCCAGCAGCGGGTGGGGTCAGGGGGCGCGGGATACGCAGTATTTT
TRBV6-1,TRBJ2-2,NA,NA,CASNRDPLTGELFF,TGTGCCAGCAACAGGGACCCTCTGACCGGGGAGCTGTTTTTT
TRBV5-6,TRBJ1-4,NA,NA,CASSLSRTEKLFF,TGTGCCAGCAGCTTGTCGCGAACCGAAAAACTGTTTTTT
TRBV4-1,TRBJ1-1,NA,TRBD1,CASSQARDRGFTEAFF,TGCGCCAGCAGCCAAGCAAGGGACAGGGGGTTCACTGAAGCTTTCTTT
TRBV7-8,TRBJ2-5,NA,NA,CASSFRETQYF,TGTGCCAGCAGCTTTCGAGAGACCCAGTACTTC
TRBV6-5,TRBJ2-7,NA,TRBD1,CASRRQGAIDEQYF,TGTGCCAGCAGACGACAGGGGGCAATTGACGAGCAGTACTTC
TRBV5-5,TRBJ2-1,NA,NA,CASSLVGATEQFF,TGTGCCAGCAGCCTGGTCGGAGCCACTGAGCAGTTCTTC